Only a few counts were recorded for the clone carrying this T cell receptor (beta chain). What it binds is unknown. The isolated RNA, all of it, was reverse transcribed, so expressed TCRB transcripts were what got sequenced. Assay used: immunoSEQ multiplex PCR; TCRdb lists only in-frame clones, some missing. Altogether some 290,000 clones are present, roughly an eighth being singletons, with the ten largest covering approximately 0.015%. The entry originates in a study of beta chain features in type 1 diabetes. About the research overall: Age, gender and cell yields were similar between patients and healthy donors. General study findings and limits: Possible PCR preference for shorter templates applied equally to patients and controls. Moderate yet significant TCRB CDR3 shortening was seen in Type 1 diabetes patients in all four CD4+ subsets.

Trimming removed 4 bases at V and 9 bases at J, with 13 bases between. The CDR3 consists of 13 residues. Germline CDR1 and CDR2: SGHTA and FQGTGA. Cells sorted by CD45RO/CCR7/CD25/CD127/CD95/CD27 comprised CD4+ naive, central memory, regulatory and stem cell-like memory cells. Sample: naive CD4+ T cells from blood. The chain uses TRBV7-3 and TRBJ2-1; a weak D match, TRBD2 (5 bases). The clonotype comes from a man aged 25-45 years with type 1 diabetes. In nucleotides, the CDR3 is TGTGCCAGCAGCTCCACGGAGAGGGCTGAGCAGTTCTTC. It yields the protein CASSSTERAEQFF.